This T cell receptor (beta chain) emerged from a study of cytomegalovirus exposure and HLA in healthy donors. In germline, CDR1 is SGHRS, CDR2 YFSETQ. V lost 3 bases, J lost 1 base, and 4 bases lay in between. The CDR3 contains 12 residues. The primer mix had 60 Vbeta and 13 Jbeta primers. Sequencing was performed with immunoSEQ multiplex PCR; in TCRdb, only in-frame clones are kept and a portion is missing. Seen here are about 120,000 clones, about four fifths observed once, and the top ten hold 7.5% to 10%. With respect to this clone: What it recognizes is unknown.

Study outcomes and limitations: In a later analysis, V- and J-gene trimming of beta chains associated with a DCLRE1C missense variant, replicated independently. Some V segments (TRBV6-2 and TRBV6-3 among them) were excluded as indistinguishable. Among donors in an Asian-associated ancestry cluster, a later analysis reportedly found fewer N-insertions than the approximately 700-donor mean. Presence/absence analyses treated sequencing depth as roughly uniform across donors.

The sequencing input was PBMCs. This chain connects TRBV5-1 to TRBJ1-1; D is undetermined. The receptor's source is a female donor in good health and CMV-seropositive. The CDR3 here is CASSSGNTEAFF. The CDR3 nucleotides are TGCGCCAGCAGCTCCGGGAACACTGAAGCTTTCTTT.